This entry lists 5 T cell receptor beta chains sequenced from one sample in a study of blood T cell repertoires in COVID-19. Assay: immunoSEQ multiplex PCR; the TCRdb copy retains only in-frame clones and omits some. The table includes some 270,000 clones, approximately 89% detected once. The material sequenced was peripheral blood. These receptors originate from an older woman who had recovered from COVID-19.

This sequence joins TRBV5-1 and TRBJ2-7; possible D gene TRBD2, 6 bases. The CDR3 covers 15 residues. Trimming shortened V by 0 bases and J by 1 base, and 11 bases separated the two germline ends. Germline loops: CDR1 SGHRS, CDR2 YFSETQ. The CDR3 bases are TGCGCCAGCAGCTTGGGGGGGACTGCATCCTACGAGCAGTACTTC. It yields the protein CASSLGGTASYEQYF.

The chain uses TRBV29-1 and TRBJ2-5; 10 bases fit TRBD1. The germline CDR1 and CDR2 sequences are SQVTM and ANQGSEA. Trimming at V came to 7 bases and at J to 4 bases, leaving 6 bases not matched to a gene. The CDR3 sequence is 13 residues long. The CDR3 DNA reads TGCAGCGCCCGGACAGGGGGACGAGAGACCCAGTACTTC. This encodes CSARTGGRETQYF.

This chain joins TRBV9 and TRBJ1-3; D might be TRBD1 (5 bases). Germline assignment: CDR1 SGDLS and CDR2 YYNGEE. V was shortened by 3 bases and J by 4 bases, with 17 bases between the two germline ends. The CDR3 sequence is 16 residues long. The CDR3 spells CASSGGGGVTGNTIYF. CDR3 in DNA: TGTGCCAGCAGCGGTGGGGGAGGGGTAACCGGAAACACCATATATTTT.

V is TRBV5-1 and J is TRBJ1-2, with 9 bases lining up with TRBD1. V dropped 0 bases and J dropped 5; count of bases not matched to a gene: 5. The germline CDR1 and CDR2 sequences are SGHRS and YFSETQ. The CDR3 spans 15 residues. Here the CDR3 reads CASSLEGQGRYGYTF. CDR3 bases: TGCGCCAGCAGCTTGGAGGGACAGGGTCGATATGGCTACACCTTC.

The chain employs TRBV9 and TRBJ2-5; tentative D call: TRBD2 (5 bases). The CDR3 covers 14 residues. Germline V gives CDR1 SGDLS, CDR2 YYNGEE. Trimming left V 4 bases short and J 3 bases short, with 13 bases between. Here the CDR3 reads CASSPDTGKETQYF. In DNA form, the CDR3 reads TGTGCCAGCAGCCCCGACACGGGGAAAGAGACCCAGTACTTC.